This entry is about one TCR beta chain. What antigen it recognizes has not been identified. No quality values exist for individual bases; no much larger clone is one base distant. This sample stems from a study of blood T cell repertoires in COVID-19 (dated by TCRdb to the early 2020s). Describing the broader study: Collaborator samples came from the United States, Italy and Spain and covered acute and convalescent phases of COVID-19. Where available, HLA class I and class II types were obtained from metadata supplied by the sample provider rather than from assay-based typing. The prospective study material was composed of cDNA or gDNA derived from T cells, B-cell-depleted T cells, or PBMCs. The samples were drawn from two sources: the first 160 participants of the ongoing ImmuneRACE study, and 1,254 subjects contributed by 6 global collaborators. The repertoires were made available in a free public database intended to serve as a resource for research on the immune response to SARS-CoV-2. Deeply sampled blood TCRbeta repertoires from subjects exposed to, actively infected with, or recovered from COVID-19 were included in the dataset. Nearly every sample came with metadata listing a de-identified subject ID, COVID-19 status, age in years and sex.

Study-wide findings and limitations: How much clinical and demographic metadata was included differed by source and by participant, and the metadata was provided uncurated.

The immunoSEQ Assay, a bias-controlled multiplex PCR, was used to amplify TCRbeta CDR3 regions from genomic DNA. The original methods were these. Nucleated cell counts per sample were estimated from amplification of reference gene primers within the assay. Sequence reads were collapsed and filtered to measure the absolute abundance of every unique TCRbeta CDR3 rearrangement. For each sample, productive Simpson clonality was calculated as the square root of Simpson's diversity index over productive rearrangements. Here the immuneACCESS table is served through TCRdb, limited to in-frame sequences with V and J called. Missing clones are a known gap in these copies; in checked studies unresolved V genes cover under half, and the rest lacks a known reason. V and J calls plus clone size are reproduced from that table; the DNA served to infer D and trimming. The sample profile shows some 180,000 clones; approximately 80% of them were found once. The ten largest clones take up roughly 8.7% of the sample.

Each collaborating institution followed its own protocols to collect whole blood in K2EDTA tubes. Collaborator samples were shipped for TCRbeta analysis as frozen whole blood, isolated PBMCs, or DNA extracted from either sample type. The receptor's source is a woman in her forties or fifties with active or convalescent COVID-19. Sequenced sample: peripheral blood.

The encoded CDR3 is CASSQRTTGIQNSPLHF. The sequence in DNA is TGTGCCAGCAGCCAGCGCACGACAGGGATTCAGAATTCACCCCTCCACTTT. The chain links TRBV4-2 with TRBJ1-6; TRBD1 lines up with 7 middle nucleotides. From its cysteine to its phenylalanine, the CDR3 spans 17 amino acids. Just CDR3 DNA is preserved here, 51 bases in frame from base 1. V loses 3 bases at its end and J loses 7 bases; junction bases beyond the gene matches: 12. Reading the germline V gene gives CDR1 LGHNA and CDR2 YNFKEQ.